This record looks at one TCR beta chain sequence and its context. Its antigen remains unidentified. The data belong to a study of spatial heterogeneity in lung cancer. Study-level background: Bulk RNA-seq from matched material yielded a T cell module score that correlated strongly with TCR transcript counts in tumor regions. Broader study findings: Counts that tracked tumor mutation counts were those of expanded intratumoral alpha and beta TCRs.

Specified time point: sample taken at primary tumor resection. The approximately 67 donors had untreated early-stage non-small cell lung cancer. The CDR3 has 13 residues. Germline values: CDR1 GTSNPN, CDR2 SVGIG (reference sequence). Between the trimmed V and J ends, which lost 0 bases and 5 bases, there was a span of 11 bases. Each TCR cDNA molecule bore a unique molecular identifier. One entry per CDR3 protein results from TCRdb running MiXCR on the 5' RACE reads. This table holds some 6,900 distinct CDR3 sequences, around 13% found once. The J gene is TRBJ2-7, the V gene TRBV30, with D uncertain. This clonotype originated in a male donor with early-stage non-small cell lung cancer. The material sequenced was lung tumor tissue, taken at surgery. The CDR3 reads CAWSVVEYHEQYF. For the CDR3, the DNA is TGTGCCTGGAGTGTAGTTGAGTACCACGAGCAGTACTTC.